This entry lists 15 T cell receptor beta chains sequenced from one sample in a study of T-cell memory formation after mild COVID-19 (dated by TCRdb to about 2021). Libraries were made using 5' RACE. Sequencing instrument: Illumina NovaSeq 6000. TCRdb passed the public sequencing reads through fastp at Q25 and MiXCR, retaining productive beta sequences. Each CDR3 protein gets just one entry, which takes the most common genes and DNA from the rows behind it. The sample has around 47,000 distinct CDR3 sequences on record, approximately 9.6% of them singletons. The ten largest clones add up to about an eighth of the sample. What was sequenced was PBMCs or a T cell subset sorted from them (not recorded which). The receptors come from an adult woman who had mild COVID-19 (a few samples of this study predate the infection). The sample titles of this study are shuffled in the database, so cell type and time point are left out; the donor was told from shared clones.

At least ten counts were recorded for this clonotype. V gene TRBV28 combines with J gene TRBJ2-5; 10 nucleotides match TRBD1. The CDR3 is 15 amino acids. The trim removed 5 bases at V and 3 bases at J, leaving 6 bases unmatched. Germline V CDR1 and CDR2: MDHEN, SYDVKM. CDR3 sequence reads: CASSPPGQGKETQYF. In nucleotides, the CDR3 is TGTGCCAGCAGTCCCCCGGGACAGGGGAAAGAGACCCAGTACTTC.

This clonotype was recorded a few times. The V call is TRBV18, the J call TRBJ2-1; D might be TRBD1 (5 bases). With 3 bases removed from V and 7 bases from J, the gap between germline ends came to 10 bases. Germline V gene sequence: CDR1 KGHSH, CDR2 LQKENI. The CDR3 extends over 13 amino acids. The CDR3 loop reads CASSPKQANEQFF. In nucleotides, the CDR3 is TGTGCCAGCTCACCGAAACAGGCGAATGAGCAGTTCTTC.

The chain has TRBV4-1 and TRBJ2-5, with D maybe TRBD1 (6 bases). The CDR3 covers 13 residues. Germline CDR1 is MGHRA and CDR2 is YSYEKL. V gave up 4 bases and J gave up 5 bases, with 11 bases separating them. CDR3 amino acids: CASSRSGVETQYF. The CDR3 DNA reads TGCGCCAGCAGCCGTTCAGGGGTGGAGACCCAGTACTTC.

This clonotype is termed medium-sized. The rearrangement uses TRBV4-3 and TRBJ2-7; either TRBD1 or TRBD2 may supply D (5 bases each). V lost 0 bases and J lost 5, with 17 bases in between. CDR1 LGHNA and CDR2 YSLEER come from the germline V gene. The CDR3 covers 16 residues. CDR3 bases: TGCGCCAGCAGCCAAGATCTTATACGAGGGGTCAACGAGCAGTACTTC. This codes for CASSQDLIRGVNEQYF.

The chain is built from TRBV10-2 and TRBJ1-1; 8 bases match TRBD1. Germline V gene sequence: CDR1 WSHSY, CDR2 SAAADI. V trimming: 3 bases; J trimming: 6 bases; junction bases outside the gene matches: 9. This CDR3 comprises 15 residues. CDR3 region: CASSEPTGGVAEAFF. CDR3 nucleotides: TGCGCCAGCAGTGAACCAACAGGGGGGGTGGCTGAAGCTTTCTTT.

This clonotype was detected many times. V gene TRBV6-6 combines with J gene TRBJ2-3; D is possibly TRBD2 (5 bases). The CDR3 covers 15 residues. V shed 5 bases and J shed 10 bases, with 22 bases lying between them. Germline V gene data show CDR1 as MNHNY and CDR2 as SVGAGI (reference sequence). CDR3 in amino acids: CASSPPTTLGDAQYF. CDR3 DNA: TGTGCCAGCAGTCCCCCGACTACGTTGGGCGATGCGCAGTATTTT.

This clonotype was found a few times. J is TRBJ2-7 and V is TRBV20-1; D gene unclear. V was clipped by 3 bases and J by 0 bases, with 3 bases between them. There are 11 residues in the CDR3. CDR1 is DFQATT and CDR2 is SNEGSKA in the germline V gene (reference sequence). The CDR3 region is CSASSSYEQYF. CDR3 nucleotides: TGCAGTGCTAGCTCCTCCTACGAGCAGTACTTC.

This clonotype has a count of ten or more. The gene calls are TRBV7-9 and TRBJ2-1, with 10 positions matching TRBD1. Germline loops: CDR1 SEHNR, CDR2 FQNEAQ (reference sequence). The V segment lost 6 bases and the J segment 4 bases; nucleotides outside the gene matches: 6. The CDR3 covers 15 residues. CDR3 nucleotide sequence: TGTGCCAGCAGTCGGGACAGGGGTATGTACAATGAGCAGTTCTTC. Its protein is CASSRDRGMYNEQFF. Full variable domain (remainder filled in from reference TRBV7-9 and TRBJ2-1): DTGVSQNPRHKITKRGQNVTFRCDPISEHNRLYWYRQTLGQGPEFLTYFQNEAQLEKSRLLSDRFSAERPKGSFSTLEIQRTEQGDSAMYLCASSRDRGMYNEQFFGPGTRLTVL.

This clonotype is medium-sized (0.01 to 0.1%). This chain connects TRBV4-3 to TRBJ2-6, with 8 bases fitting TRBD2. This CDR3 has 17 residues. Germline trimming cut 0 bases from V and 0 bases from J; bases unmatched to any gene: 1. Germline V lookup: CDR1 LGHNA, CDR2 YSLEER. The CDR3 spells CASSQDGTSSGANVLTF. The CDR3 DNA reads TGCGCCAGCAGCCAAGATGGGACTAGCTCTGGGGCCAACGTCCTGACTTTC.

This clonotype occurred many times. This chain connects TRBV29-1 to TRBJ1-6; a possible D gene is TRBD1 (6 bases). The CDR3 contains 13 residues. With 5 bases removed from V and 7 bases from J, the gap between germline ends came to 12 bases. Germline CDR1 is SQVTM and CDR2 is ANQGSEA. Written as DNA, the CDR3 is TGCAGCGTTTCGAAGGGGGGAAATTCACCCCTCCACTTT. As protein: CSVSKGGNSPLHF.

The chain uses TRBV3-1 and TRBJ2-7; D not resolved. The length of the CDR3 is 14 residues. V lost 0 bases and J lost 10, with 16 bases in between. Germline lookup yields CDR1 LGHDT and CDR2 YNNKEL (reference sequence). CDR3 protein: CASSQDLTVGDQYF. The CDR3 DNA follows: TGTGCCAGCAGCCAAGATTTAACGGTTGGTGACCAGTACTTC.

This clonotype was seen a few times. The chain carries TRBV20-1 and TRBJ2-7, with a tentative D call TRBD2 (5 bases). Germline-derived CDR1 and CDR2 are DFQATT and SNEGSKA (reference sequence). The CDR3 runs 13 residues. V was trimmed by 3 bases and J by 3 bases, leaving 12 bases between them. The CDR3 reads CSASGVTYYEQYF. Here the CDR3 DNA reads TGCAGTGCTAGCGGGGTAACGTACTACGAGCAGTACTTC.

This clonotype has more than one count but fewer than ten. V usage is TRBV18 and J usage is TRBJ1-1; D is possibly TRBD1 (5 bases). CDR3 length equals 13 residues. Germline loops: CDR1 KGHSH, CDR2 LQKENI. Trimming took off 5 bases at V and 1 base at J, with 8 bases between the two ends. CDR3 loop: CASSGTQNTEAFF. In nucleotides, the CDR3 is TGTGCCAGCTCAGGGACCCAGAACACTGAAGCTTTCTTT.

This rearrangement joins TRBV10-3 to TRBJ1-1; D is unclear. Germline CDR1 is ENHRY and CDR2 is SYGVKD. CDR3 length equals 15 residues. V shed 3 bases and J shed 0 bases, with 11 bases lying between them. The CDR3 loop is CAISDRRRMNTEAFF. DNA for the CDR3: TGTGCCATCAGTGATCGGAGACGGATGAACACTGAAGCTTTCTTT.

The gene calls are TRBV20-1 and TRBJ1-1; 7 nucleotides line up with TRBD1. The CDR3 contains 12 residues. With V trimmed by 6 bases and J by 3 bases, 4 bases remained unmatched. Looked up from germline, CDR1 is DFQATT and CDR2 is SNEGSKA (reference sequence). The CDR3 loop is CSAYRGYTEAFF. The CDR3 coding sequence is TGCAGTGCCTACAGGGGTTACACTGAAGCTTTCTTT.